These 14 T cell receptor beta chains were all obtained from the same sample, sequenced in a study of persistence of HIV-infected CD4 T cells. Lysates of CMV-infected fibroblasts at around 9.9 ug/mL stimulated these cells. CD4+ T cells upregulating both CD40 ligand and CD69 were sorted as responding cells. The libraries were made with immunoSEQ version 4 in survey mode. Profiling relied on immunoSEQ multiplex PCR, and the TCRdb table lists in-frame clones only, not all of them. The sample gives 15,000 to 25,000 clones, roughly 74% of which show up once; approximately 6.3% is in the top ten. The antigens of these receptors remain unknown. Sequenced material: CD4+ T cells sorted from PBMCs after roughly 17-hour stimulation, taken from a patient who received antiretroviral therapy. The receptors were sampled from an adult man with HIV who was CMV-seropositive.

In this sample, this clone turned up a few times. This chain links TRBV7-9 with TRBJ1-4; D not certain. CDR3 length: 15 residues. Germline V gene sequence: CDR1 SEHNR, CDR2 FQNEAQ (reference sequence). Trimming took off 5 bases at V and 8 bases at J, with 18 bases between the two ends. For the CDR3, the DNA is TGTGCCAGCAGCCTTGAGGAGGCAGTCGGGGAAAAACTGTTTTTT. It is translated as CASSLEEAVGEKLFF.

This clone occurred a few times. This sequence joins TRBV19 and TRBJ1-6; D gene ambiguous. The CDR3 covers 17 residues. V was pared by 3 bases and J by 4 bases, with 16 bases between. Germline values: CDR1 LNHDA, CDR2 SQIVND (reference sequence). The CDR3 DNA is TGTGCCAGTAGTATTGAAGGCCAGCTTAATTATAATTCACCCCTCCACTTT. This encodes CASSIEGQLNYNSPLHF. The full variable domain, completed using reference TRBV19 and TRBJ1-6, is DGGITQSPKYLFRKEGQNVTLSCEQNLNHDAMYWYRQDPGQGLRLIYYSQIVNDFQKGDIAEGYSVSREKKESFPLTVTSAQKNPTAFYLCASSIEGQLNYNSPLHFGNGTRLTVT.

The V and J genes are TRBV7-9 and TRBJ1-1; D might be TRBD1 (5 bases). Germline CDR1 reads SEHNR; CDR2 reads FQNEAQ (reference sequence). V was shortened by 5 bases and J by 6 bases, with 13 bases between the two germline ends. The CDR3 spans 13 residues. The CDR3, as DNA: TGTGCCAGCAGCCGACCTTCGGGGGCTGAAGCTTTCTTT. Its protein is CASSRPSGAEAFF. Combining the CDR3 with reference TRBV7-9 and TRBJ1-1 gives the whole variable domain DTGVSQNPRHKITKRGQNVTFRCDPISEHNRLYWYRQTLGQGPEFLTYFQNEAQLEKSRLLSDRFSAERPKGSFSTLEIQRTEQGDSAMYLCASSRPSGAEAFFGQGTRLTVV.

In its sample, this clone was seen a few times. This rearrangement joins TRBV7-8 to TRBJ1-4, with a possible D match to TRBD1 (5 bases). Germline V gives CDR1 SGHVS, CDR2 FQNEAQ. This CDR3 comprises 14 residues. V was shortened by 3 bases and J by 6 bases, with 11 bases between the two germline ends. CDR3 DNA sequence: TGTGCCAGCAGCTTTATTAGCAGGGATGAAAAACTGTTTTTT. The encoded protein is CASSFISRDEKLFF.

For the CDR3, the DNA is TGTGCCAGCAGCCCCGGACAGGGAAGGGGGAATCAGCCCCAGCATTTT. Amino acids: CASSPGQGRGNQPQHF. The V and J genes are TRBV7-2 and TRBJ1-5; TRBD1 matches 8 bases. CDR3 length: 16 residues. V was pared by 5 bases and J by 4 bases, with 10 bases of the junction left unmatched. The germline CDR1 and CDR2 sequences are SGHTA and FQGNSA. Combining the CDR3 with reference TRBV7-2 and TRBJ1-5 gives the whole variable domain GAGVSQSPSNKVTEKGKDVELRCDPISGHTALYWYRQSLGQGLEFLIYFQGNSAPDKSGLPSDRFSAERTGGSVSTLTIQRTQQEDSAVYLCASSPGQGRGNQPQHFGDGTRLSIL.

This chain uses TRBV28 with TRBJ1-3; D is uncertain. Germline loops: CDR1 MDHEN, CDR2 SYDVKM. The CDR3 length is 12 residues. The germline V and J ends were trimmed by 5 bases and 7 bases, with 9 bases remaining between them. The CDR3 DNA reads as TGTGCCAGCAGTGAGACCGAGAACACCATATATTTT. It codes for CASSETENTIYF.

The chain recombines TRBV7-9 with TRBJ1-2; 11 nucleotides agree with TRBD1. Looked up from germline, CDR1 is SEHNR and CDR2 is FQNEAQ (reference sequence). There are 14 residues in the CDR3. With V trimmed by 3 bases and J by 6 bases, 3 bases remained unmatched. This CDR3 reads CASSFGTGGNGYTF. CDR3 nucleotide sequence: TGTGCCAGCAGCTTCGGGACAGGGGGAAATGGCTACACCTTC.

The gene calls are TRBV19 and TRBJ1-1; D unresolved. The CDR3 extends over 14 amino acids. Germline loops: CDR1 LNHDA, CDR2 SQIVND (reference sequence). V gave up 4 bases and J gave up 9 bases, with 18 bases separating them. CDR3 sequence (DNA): TGTGCCAGTAGTAGGGGTTCGAGGGAGGGCAAAGCTTTCTTT. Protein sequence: CASSRGSREGKAFF.

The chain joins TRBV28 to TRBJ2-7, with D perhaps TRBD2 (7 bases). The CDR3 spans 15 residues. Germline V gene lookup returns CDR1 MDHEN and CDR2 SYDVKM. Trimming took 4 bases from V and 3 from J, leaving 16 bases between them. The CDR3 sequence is CASSSQGGGNYEQYF. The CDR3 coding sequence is TGTGCCAGCAGTTCCCAAGGGGGGGGGAACTACGAGCAGTACTTC.

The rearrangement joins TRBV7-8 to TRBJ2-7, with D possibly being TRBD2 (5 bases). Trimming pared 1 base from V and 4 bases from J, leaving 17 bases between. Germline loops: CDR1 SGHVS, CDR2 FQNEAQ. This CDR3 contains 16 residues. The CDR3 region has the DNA TGTGCCAGCAGCTTAGGAGGGCTAGCCCCCCCTTACGAGCAGTACTTC. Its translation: CASSLGGLAPPYEQYF.

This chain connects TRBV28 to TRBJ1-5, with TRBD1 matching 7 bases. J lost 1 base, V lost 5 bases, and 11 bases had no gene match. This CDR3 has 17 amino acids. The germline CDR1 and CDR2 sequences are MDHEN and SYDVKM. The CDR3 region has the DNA TGTGCCAGCAGTATCTTCAGGGGGTCGGGGAGCAATCAGCCCCAGCATTTT. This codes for CASSIFRGSGSNQPQHF.

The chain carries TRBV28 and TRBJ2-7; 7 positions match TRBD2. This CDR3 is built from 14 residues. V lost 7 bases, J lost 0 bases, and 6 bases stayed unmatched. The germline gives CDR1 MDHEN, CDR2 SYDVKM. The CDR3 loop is CASKVPGGSYEQYF. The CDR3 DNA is TGTGCCAGCAAGGTGCCGGGGGGCTCCTACGAGCAGTACTTC.

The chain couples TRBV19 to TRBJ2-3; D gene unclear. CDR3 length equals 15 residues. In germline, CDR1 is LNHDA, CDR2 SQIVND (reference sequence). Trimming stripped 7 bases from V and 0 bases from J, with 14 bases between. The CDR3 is CASKNRAFSTDTQYF. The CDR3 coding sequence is TGTGCCAGTAAGAACCGGGCCTTCAGCACAGATACGCAGTATTTT.

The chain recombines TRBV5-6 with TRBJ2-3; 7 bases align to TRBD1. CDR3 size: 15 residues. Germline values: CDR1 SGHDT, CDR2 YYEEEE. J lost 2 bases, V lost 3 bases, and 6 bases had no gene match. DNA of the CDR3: TGTGCCAGCAGCTGGGACAGATTCCACACAGATACGCAGTATTTT. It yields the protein CASSWDRFHTDTQYF. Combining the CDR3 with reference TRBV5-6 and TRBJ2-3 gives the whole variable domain DAGVTQSPTHLIKTRGQQVTLRCSPKSGHDTVSWYQQALGQGPQFIFQYYEEEERQRGNFPDRFSGHQFPNYSSELNVNALLLGDSALYLCASSWDRFHTDTQYFGPGTRLTVL.